One and the same sample provided the 22 T cell receptor beta chains below, sequenced in a study of T cell repertoires in cytomegalovirus infection. Their cognate antigens are unknown. TCRdb passed the reads through MiXCR, listing each CDR3 protein once. The sample includes tens of thousands of distinct CDR3 sequences, roughly a quarter of them seen just once. Source: CD8+ T cells from cultured PBMCs, taken from culture after CMV antigen stimulation. Every receptor here comes from a human donor in good health (CMV status not recorded). Some clones in this sample may be carry-over from other donors' samples.

The J gene is TRBJ1-1, the V gene TRBV15, with a weak D call TRBD1 (5 bases). The V gene's germline CDR1 is LNHNV and CDR2 YYDKDF (reference sequence). Trimming left V 3 bases short and J 4 bases short, with 15 bases between. This CDR3 region has 15 residues. CDR3 sequence reads: CATSRQDPGGTEAFF. DNA of the CDR3: TGTGCCACCAGCAGGCAGGACCCTGGGGGCACTGAAGCTTTCTTT.

This rearrangement joins TRBV30 to TRBJ1-2; D is ambiguous. This CDR3 spans 13 amino acids. Deletions cut 0 bases from V and 8 bases from J, with 13 bases between. Germline CDR1 is GTSNPN and CDR2 is SVGIG (reference sequence). Here the CDR3 reads CAWSVTAHGGYTF. In DNA, the CDR3 is TGTGCCTGGAGTGTAACAGCCCACGGGGGCTACACCTTC.

This clonotype showed up many times. The V and J genes are TRBV4-1 and TRBJ1-1, with unresolved D. The length of the CDR3 is 15 residues. V was trimmed by 0 bases and J by 4 bases, leaving 12 bases between them. CDR1 MGHRA and CDR2 YSYEKL come from the germline V gene. CDR3 loop: CASSQEGSLSTEAFF. The CDR3 nucleotides are TGCGCCAGCAGCCAAGAGGGCAGCCTTAGCACTGAAGCTTTCTTT.

Many counts were recorded for this clonotype. V gene TRBV7-2 combines with J gene TRBJ2-5; weak D call: TRBD2 (6 bases). CDR3 size: 14 residues. CDR1 is SGHTA and CDR2 is FQGNSA in the germline V gene. Trimming removed 7 bases at V and 2 bases at J, with 14 bases between. The DNA for the CDR3 is TGTGCCAGCAAGGTCCTAGCGAGACAAGAGACCCAGTACTTC. It encodes CASKVLARQETQYF.

The V and J genes are TRBV11-1 and TRBJ2-7, with D tentatively TRBD1 or TRBD2 (6 bases each). Trimming took off 4 bases at V and 2 bases at J, with 12 bases between the two ends. The CDR3 totals 14 residues. Germline CDR1 reads SGHAT; CDR2 reads FQDESV (reference sequence). CDR3 sequence: CASSWGAGAYEQYF. The CDR3 DNA reads as TGTGCCAGCAGCTGGGGGGCAGGAGCCTACGAGCAGTACTTC.

There are many counts of this clonotype. The CDR3 spells CASSFGVHTYEQYF. Written as DNA, the CDR3 is TGTGCCAGCAGCTTCGGAGTACACACCTACGAGCAGTACTTC. The chain has TRBV7-2 and TRBJ2-7; D remains unclear. With 3 bases removed from V and 2 bases from J, the gap between germline ends came to 11 bases. Germline V gene lookup returns CDR1 SGHTA and CDR2 FQGNSA. The CDR3 runs to 14 residues.

The chain joins TRBV6-2 or TRBV6-3 to TRBJ2-7; the match to TRBD2 covers 9 bases. J gave up 3 bases and V 2 bases, and 2 bases lay outside the gene matches. The V gene's germline CDR1 is MNHEY and CDR2 SVGEGT. The CDR3 runs 14 residues. The CDR3 spells CASSYGGRGYEQYF. CDR3 DNA: TGTGCCAGCAGTTACGGCGGGAGGGGCTACGAGCAGTACTTC.

The chain is built from TRBV11-2 and TRBJ1-1; TRBD1 might be the D (5 bases). With 5 bases removed from V and 1 base from J, the gap between germline ends came to 11 bases. Germline CDR1 and CDR2: SGHAT and FQNNGV. CDR3 length equals 14 residues. The CDR3 region has the DNA TGTGCCAGCAGCGAGGACACGCCGAACACTGAAGCTTTCTTT. This sequence encodes CASSEDTPNTEAFF. The variable domain in full, completed from reference TRBV11-2 and TRBJ1-1, reads EAGVAQSPRYKIIEKRQSVAFWCNPISGHATLYWYQQILGQGPKLLIQFQNNGVVDDSQLPKDRFSAERLKGVDSTLKIQPAKLEDSAVYLCASSEDTPNTEAFFGQGTRLTVV.

CDR3 in amino acids: CASTPDRRETQYF. The CDR3 DNA reads TGTGCCAGCACCCCCGACAGACGGGAGACCCAGTACTTC. V is TRBV5-5 and J is TRBJ2-5; D might be TRBD1 (5 bases). The germline gives CDR1 SGHKS, CDR2 YYEKEE (reference sequence). There are 13 residues in the CDR3. Trimming took 6 bases from V and 5 from J, leaving 14 bases between them.

CDR3 in DNA: TGTGCCAGCAGGCGAGGGTTAGGCAATCAGCCCCAGCATTTT. Protein: CASRRGLGNQPQHF. The V call is TRBV27, the J call TRBJ1-5; no firm D call. The V end was cut by 6 bases, the J end by 2 bases, with 11 bases between. There are 14 residues in the CDR3. Per the germline V gene, CDR1 is MNHEY and CDR2 is SMNVEV (reference sequence).

This clonotype appeared a few times. The chain has TRBV6-2 or TRBV6-3 and TRBJ1-2, with no clear D. Germline CDR1 MNHEY, CDR2 SVGEGT. Trimming took 3 bases from V and 6 from J, leaving 8 bases between them. The CDR3 covers 12 residues. As DNA, the CDR3 is TGTGCCAGCAGTTATACGCCGGATGGCTACACCTTC. Its translation is CASSYTPDGYTF.

This clonotype showed up just a few times. The chain carries TRBV5-6 and TRBJ2-1; 14 bases map to TRBD2. CDR1 is SGHDT, CDR2 YYEEEE, per germline. Losses at the gene ends were 3 bases for V and 0 bases for J; bases not matched to a gene: 14. This CDR3 is built from 21 residues. Here the CDR3 DNA reads TGTGCCAGCAGCTCGGCCCCGACTAGCGGGAGGGGGGGACGCTCCTACAATGAGCAGTTCTTC. It is translated as CASSSAPTSGRGGRSYNEQFF.

This clonotype was detected ten times or more. The chain uses TRBV7-8 and TRBJ2-7; D ambiguous. In germline, CDR1 is SGHVS, CDR2 FQNEAQ. CDR3 length: 15 amino acids. V was clipped by 1 base and J by 0 bases, with 10 bases between them. CDR3 region: CASSLGVGSSYEQYF. The CDR3 bases are TGTGCCAGCAGCTTAGGCGTGGGCAGCTCCTACGAGCAGTACTTC. Based on the CDR3 plus reference TRBV7-8 and TRBJ2-7, the full variable domain is GAGVSQSPRYKVAKRGQDVALRCDPISGHVSLFWYQQALGQGPEFLTYFQNEAQLDKSGLPSDRFFAERPEGSVSTLKIQRTQQEDSAVYLCASSLGVGSSYEQYFGPGTRLTVT.

In this sample, this clonotype turned up a few times. The chain employs TRBV7-9 and TRBJ2-5; no definite D call. CDR1 is SEHNR and CDR2 is FQNEAQ in the germline V gene (reference sequence). Trimming stripped 0 bases from V and 1 base from J, with 6 bases between. This CDR3 spans 14 amino acids. The CDR3 nucleotides read TGTGCCAGCAGCTTAGCTGGGATCCAAGAGACCCAGTACTTC. This gives the protein CASSLAGIQETQYF.

Many counts were recorded for this clonotype. The chain couples TRBV11-1 to TRBJ2-5; perhaps TRBD2 as D (6 bases). The V gene lost 6 bases and the J gene lost 5 bases, with 19 bases spanning the gap. CDR3 length: 15 amino acids. In germline, CDR1 is SGHAT, CDR2 FQDESV (reference sequence). The CDR3 sequence: CASSSTGTEGETQYF. The CDR3 bases are TGTGCCAGCAGTTCAACCGGGACGGAGGGGGAGACCCAGTACTTC. Combining the CDR3 with reference TRBV11-1 and TRBJ2-5 gives the whole variable domain EAEVAQSPRYKITEKSQAVAFWCDPISGHATLYWYRQILGQGPELLVQFQDESVVDDSQLPKDRFSAERLKGVDSTLKIQPAELGDSAMYLCASSSTGTEGETQYFGPGTRLLVL.

As regards this clonotype: A read error is possible here, since a much larger clone lies one base away. The gene calls are TRBV12-3 or TRBV12-4 and TRBJ1-1; no clear D. The CDR3 length is 12 residues. CDR3 DNA sequence: TGTGCCAGTACCTTTCGGAACGCTGAAGCTTTCTTT. Amino acid sequence: CASTFRNAEAFF.

This clonotype was recorded a few times. The rearrangement uses TRBV7-9 and TRBJ2-7; the D gene could be TRBD1 or TRBD2 (5 bases each). V lost 3 bases and J 2 bases, leaving 11 bases between the germline ends. This CDR3 spans 14 amino acids. Germline lookup yields CDR1 SEHNR and CDR2 FQNEAQ (reference sequence). The CDR3 is CASSFGTKPYEQYF. The CDR3, as DNA: TGTGCCAGCAGCTTCGGGACGAAACCCTACGAGCAGTACTTC.

Many counts were recorded for this clonotype. The chain employs TRBV11-1 and TRBJ2-1, with TRBD2 identical over 10 bases. V was clipped by 6 bases and J by 5 bases; unmatched bases: 4. Germline lookup yields CDR1 SGHAT and CDR2 FQDESV (reference sequence). The CDR3 totals 14 residues. The DNA of the CDR3 is TGTGCCAGCAGTAGCGGGGGGACAAACAATGAGCAGTTCTTC. Amino acid sequence: CASSSGGTNNEQFF.

This clonotype has just a few counts. The chain employs TRBV7-6 and TRBJ1-4, with D possibly TRBD1 on 6 matching bases. The CDR3 contains 15 residues. Trimming shortened V by 8 bases and J by 8 bases, and 21 bases separated the two germline ends. The germline CDR1 and CDR2 sequences are SGHVS and FNYEAQ. CDR3 amino acids: CASSLVRGEGEKLFF. The CDR3 DNA follows: TGTGCCAGCTCCCTCGTCAGGGGAGAAGGAGAAAAACTGTTTTTT.

This clonotype was picked up many times. The V gene is TRBV27, the J gene TRBJ2-2; D possibly corresponds to TRBD1 (6 bases). Germline CDR1 is MNHEY and CDR2 is SMNVEV (reference sequence). V was cut by 0 bases and J by 5 bases, with 13 bases left in between. The CDR3 loop spans 16 amino acids. CDR3: CASSLSAGVGTGELFF. The CDR3 DNA reads TGTGCCAGCAGTTTATCGGCAGGGGTGGGTACCGGGGAGCTGTTTTTT.

This clonotype was seen repeatedly, ten times or more. The chain recombines TRBV7-2 with TRBJ2-3, with 11 bases matching TRBD2. Germline V lookup: CDR1 SGHTA, CDR2 FQGNSA. This CDR3 comprises 16 residues. Unmatched junction bases numbered 4, after V lost 0 bases and J lost 5 bases. The CDR3 nucleotides read TGTGCCAGCAGCTTAGCACTAGCGGGAGCTGAAGATACGCAGTATTTT. It specifies CASSLALAGAEDTQYF.

This clonotype came up a few times. The rearrangement links TRBV7-9 to TRBJ2-1; 9 nucleotides match TRBD2. The CDR3 loop spans 14 amino acids. The germline V gene has CDR1 SEHNR and CDR2 FQNEAQ (reference sequence). Germline trimming cut 3 bases from V and 12 bases from J; bases unmatched to any gene: 9. The CDR3 bases are TGTGCCAGCAGCTTTGTAGCGGGAGAGCGGGGGCAGTTCTTC. Translated, it gives CASSFVAGERGQFF.